A single sample gave rise to the 23 T cell receptor beta chains below, sequenced in a study of T cell responses to AZD1222 COVID-19 vaccine. The assay was immunoSEQ multiplex PCR, and TCRdb's table has in-frame clones only and misses some. The table lists about 120,000 clones, 85% to 95% of them singletons. The specimen was peripheral blood, collected 28 days after the second AZD1222 dose. The receptors derive from an adult who received the AZD1222 COVID-19 vaccine.

The chain is built from TRBV6-4 and TRBJ1-6, with TRBD1 matching 12 bases. Germline CDR1 reads MRHNA; CDR2 reads SNTAGT. CDR3 length: 15 residues. Unmatched junction bases numbered 3, after V lost 2 bases and J lost 10 bases. DNA for the CDR3: TGTGCCAGCAGTGACGGGACAGGGGGCGGCTCACCCCTCCACTTT. It encodes CASSDGTGGGSPLHF.

This chain connects TRBV28 to TRBJ1-2; TRBD1 might be the D (6 bases). This CDR3 is 16 amino acids long. Germline V gives CDR1 MDHEN, CDR2 SYDVKM. Trimming took 4 bases from V and 2 from J, leaving 17 bases between them. CDR3 loop: CASSWGAGGQNYGYTF. In nucleotides, the CDR3 is TGTGCCAGCAGTTGGGGGGCCGGTGGCCAGAACTATGGCTACACCTTC.

The rearrangement links TRBV3-1 (or the pseudogene TRBV3-2) to TRBJ1-2, with D hard to call. The V gene lost 4 bases and the J gene lost 2 bases, with 17 bases spanning the gap. This CDR3 has 16 amino acids. CDR1 and CDR2 from the germline V gene are LGHDT and YNNKEL (reference sequence). Written as DNA, the CDR3 is TGTGCCAGCAGCCCCAAGATACCGGGATCGAACTATGGCTACACCTTC. It encodes CASSPKIPGSNYGYTF.

The CDR3 here is CASSPEPGLAFKTYNEQFF. The CDR3 DNA follows: TGCGCCAGCAGCCCTGAGCCGGGACTAGCGTTTAAAACCTACAATGAGCAGTTCTTC. The chain carries TRBV5-1 and TRBJ2-1; 10 positions agree with TRBD2. CDR3 length: 19 amino acids. In germline, CDR1 is SGHRS, CDR2 YFSETQ. Germline trimming cut 4 bases from V and 2 bases from J; bases unmatched to any gene: 15. The whole variable domain, remainder taken from reference TRBV5-1 and TRBJ2-1, is KAGVTQTPRYLIKTRGQQVTLSCSPISGHRSVSWYQQTPGQGLQFLFEYFSETQRNKGNFPGRFSGRQFSNSRSEMNVSTLELGDSALYLCASSPEPGLAFKTYNEQFFGPGTRLTVL.

The CDR3 region has the DNA TGTGCCAGCTCACCCTCACCGCTCGATTATGGCTACACCTTC. This translates into CASSPSPLDYGYTF. The rearrangement joins TRBV18 to TRBJ1-2; D is undetermined. V lost 3 bases to trimming and J lost 5 bases, with 13 bases between them. Per germline, CDR1 KGHSH and CDR2 LQKENI. The CDR3 runs 14 residues.

J is TRBJ2-3 and V is TRBV4-2, with 12 bases matching TRBD2. The V segment lost 1 base and the J segment 4 bases; nucleotides outside the gene matches: 18. The germline CDR1 and CDR2 sequences are LGHNA and YNFKEQ. This CDR3 is 21 amino acids long. Here the CDR3 DNA reads TGTGCCAGCAGCCAAGTGCCCGGGACTAGCGGGTACATTATATCGGCAGATACGCAGTATTTT. Its translation: CASSQVPGTSGYIISADTQYF.

V is TRBV25-1 and J is TRBJ1-6; 10 bases line up with TRBD1. This CDR3 has 15 amino acids. The germline gives CDR1 MGHDK, CDR2 SYGVNS. Trimming took 4 bases from V and 9 from J; bases not matched to a gene: 6. This CDR3 reads CASSGGQGNGSPLHF. As DNA, the CDR3 is TGTGCCAGCAGTGGGGGACAGGGGAACGGTTCACCCCTCCACTTT.

The chain links TRBV19 to TRBJ2-2; D ambiguous. This CDR3 contains 14 residues. V lost 1 base and J 4 bases, leaving 7 bases between the germline ends. The germline gives CDR1 LNHDA, CDR2 SQIVND (reference sequence). CDR3 protein: CASSIGGITGELFF. The CDR3 DNA reads TGTGCCAGTAGTATAGGCGGTATCACCGGGGAGCTGTTTTTT.

V and J are TRBV6-4 and TRBJ2-1; D might be TRBD1 (5 bases). The CDR3 contains 14 residues. The germline gives CDR1 MRHNA, CDR2 SNTAGT. V lost 6 bases, J lost 6 bases, and 15 bases lay in between. CDR3 in DNA: TGTGCCAGCAGCGCCGGACAAAAATTCAATGAGCAGTTCTTC. Encoded protein: CASSAGQKFNEQFF.

The chain carries TRBV6-1 and TRBJ2-1, with 11 bases that match TRBD2. Germline values: CDR1 MNHNS, CDR2 SASEGT. The trim removed 3 bases at V and 6 bases at J, leaving 19 bases unmatched. CDR3 length: 20 amino acids. This CDR3 reads CASSEGNSGRAPNLLNEQFF. The CDR3 coding sequence is TGTGCCAGCAGTGAGGGAAATAGCGGGAGGGCCCCCAACCTACTCAATGAGCAGTTCTTC.

This chain uses TRBV4-1 with TRBJ2-7; D perhaps matches TRBD2 (6 bases). Germline-derived CDR1 and CDR2 are MGHRA and YSYEKL. Trimming stripped 2 bases from V and 5 bases from J, with 16 bases between. The CDR3 extends over 15 amino acids. The CDR3 loop is CASSQSIGSLNEQYF. CDR3 nucleotides: TGCGCCAGCAGCCAATCTATCGGGAGTTTAAACGAGCAGTACTTC.

The V call is TRBV3-1 (or the pseudogene TRBV3-2), the J call TRBJ2-5, with TRBD1 identical over 8 bases. There are 14 residues in the CDR3. Germline CDR1 LGHDT, CDR2 YNNKEL (reference sequence). V gave up 5 bases and J gave up 4 bases; unmatched junction bases: 6. The CDR3 protein is CASSGIQGGETQYF. CDR3 DNA: TGTGCCAGCAGCGGGATACAGGGGGGAGAGACCCAGTACTTC.

CDR3 bases: TGCGCCAGCAGCCCCCGGCAGGGAGCCGGTACAGATACGCAGTATTTT. Amino acid sequence: CASSPRQGAGTDTQYF. The rearrangement joins TRBV5-1 to TRBJ2-3; the D call may be TRBD1 or TRBD2 (5 bases each). CDR3 size: 16 residues. The V and J ends lost 4 bases and 3 bases respectively, with 18 bases between them. Per germline, CDR1 SGHRS and CDR2 YFSETQ.

The V call is TRBV4-2, the J call TRBJ2-7; 10 bases are shared with TRBD1. V was clipped by 3 bases and J by 7 bases; unmatched bases: 12. Per germline, CDR1 LGHNA and CDR2 YNFKEQ. This CDR3 has 16 residues. The CDR3 DNA sequence: TGTGCCAGCAGCCAGGGAACCGGGACAGGGGCGGGAGAGCAGTACTTC. Translated: CASSQGTGTGAGEQYF.

The chain is built from TRBV6-5 and TRBJ1-6, with D possibly TRBD1 on 6 matching bases. V was pared by 6 bases and J by 7 bases, with 13 bases between. Germline assignment: CDR1 MNHEY and CDR2 SVGAGI. The CDR3 runs to 14 residues. CDR3 sequence: CASSRGQQNSPLHF. For the CDR3, the DNA is TGTGCCAGCAGCCGAGGACAGCAGAATTCACCCCTCCACTTT.

The chain links TRBV29-1 to TRBJ1-2; 7 bases map to TRBD1. The CDR3 is 15 amino acids. Germline values: CDR1 SQVTM, CDR2 ANQGSEA. V shed 3 bases and J 3 bases; nucleotides not matched to a gene: 10. The CDR3 bases are TGCAGCGTTGAGGGAACCAAAACAGGGGACTATGGCTACACCTTC. This sequence encodes CSVEGTKTGDYGYTF.

The V and J genes are TRBV15 and TRBJ2-1; 13 bases agree with TRBD2. The CDR3 is 15 amino acids. CDR1 LNHNV and CDR2 YYDKDF come from the germline V gene (reference sequence). The trim removed 7 bases at V and 6 bases at J, leaving 6 bases unmatched. The CDR3 nucleotides are TGTGCCACCAACTTACTAGCGGGAGGGGGCAATGAGCAGTTCTTC. As protein: CATNLLAGGGNEQFF.

The chain links TRBV11-2 to TRBJ2-7, with D unclear. From germline, CDR1 is SGHAT and CDR2 FQNNGV. Between the trimmed V and J ends, which lost 1 base and 0 bases, there was a span of 10 bases. The CDR3 loop spans 15 amino acids. The CDR3 DNA follows: TGTGCCAGCAGCTTAGCCCCCGGACGCTCCTACGAGCAGTACTTC. Translating gives CASSLAPGRSYEQYF.

The chain has TRBV6-4 and TRBJ2-1; the D gene is possibly TRBD2 (5 bases). The CDR3 extends over 15 amino acids. Per germline, CDR1 MRHNA and CDR2 SNTAGT. Trimming stripped 3 bases from V and 6 bases from J, with 15 bases between. The CDR3, as DNA: TGTGCCAGCAGTGATCGTCCCGGTAGCGTCAATGAGCAGTTCTTC. It translates to CASSDRPGSVNEQFF.

This chain uses TRBV18 with TRBJ1-4; no clear D gene. Germline assignment: CDR1 KGHSH and CDR2 LQKENI. This CDR3 spans 14 amino acids. The V end lost 3 bases, the J end lost 0 bases, and 5 bases lay between the germline ends. The CDR3 is CASSPGATNEKLFF. The CDR3 region has the DNA TGTGCCAGCTCACCGGGAGCAACTAATGAAAAACTGTTTTTT.

The chain employs TRBV5-1 and TRBJ1-2; D not certain. The V gene lost 0 bases and the J gene lost 8 bases, with 8 bases spanning the gap. This CDR3 has 12 amino acids. In germline, CDR1 is SGHRS, CDR2 YFSETQ. As DNA, the CDR3 is TGCGCCAGCAGCTTGGGGACGAGCGGCTACACCTTC. Amino acids: CASSLGTSGYTF.

The gene calls are TRBV29-1 and TRBJ1-1; the D gene is possibly TRBD1 (5 bases). The CDR3 loop spans 13 amino acids. The V end was cut by 7 bases, the J end by 0 bases, with 12 bases between. CDR1 is SQVTM, CDR2 ANQGSEA, per germline. The CDR3 coding sequence is TGCAGCGCCCCGGGACCTATGAACACTGAAGCTTTCTTT. Translation: CSAPGPMNTEAFF. The entire variable domain, with the rest obtained from reference TRBV29-1 and TRBJ1-1, is as follows: SAVISQKPSRDICQRGTSLTIQCQVDSQVTMMFWYRQQPGQSLTLIATANQGSEATYESGFVIDKFPISRPNLTFSTLTVSNMSPEDSSIYLCSAPGPMNTEAFFGQGTRLTVV.

The V gene is TRBV9, the J gene TRBJ1-2; no reliable D call. Germline CDR1 is SGDLS and CDR2 is YYNGEE. CDR3 length: 14 amino acids. V shed 0 bases and J shed 4 bases, with 10 bases lying between them. The DNA of the CDR3 is TGTGCCAGCAGCGTAGAGGGCAGCCTCTATGGCTACACCTTC. Its translation is CASSVEGSLYGYTF.